Below are 17 T cell receptor beta chains sequenced from a single sample in a study of T cell responses to AZD1222 COVID-19 vaccine. The table came from immunoSEQ multiplex PCR; TCRdb's copy has only in-frame clones and leaves some out. This sample contains over 130,000 clones. The sample consisted of peripheral blood. Receptors were obtained from an adult in good health.

The chain employs TRBV7-9 and TRBJ1-2, with D uncertain. This CDR3 contains 13 residues. Germline V lookup: CDR1 SEHNR, CDR2 FQNEAQ (reference sequence). V was pared by 5 bases and J by 5 bases, with 12 bases between. This CDR3 reads CASSINGPYGYTF. In nucleotides, the CDR3 is TGTGCCAGCAGCATAAACGGGCCTTATGGCTACACCTTC.

The chain employs TRBV5-1 and TRBJ2-7; the match to TRBD1 covers 8 bases. CDR1 SGHRS and CDR2 YFSETQ come from the germline V gene. V lost 2 bases, J lost 6 bases, and 10 bases stayed unmatched. The CDR3 totals 15 residues. The DNA for the CDR3 is TGCGCCAGCAGCTTACCCGGGACAGGCGCCACCGAGCAGTACTTC. Its translation is CASSLPGTGATEQYF.

The rearrangement joins TRBV30 to TRBJ2-6; D gene unclear. Germline CDR1 is GTSNPN and CDR2 is SVGIG (reference sequence). CDR3 length: 16 residues. V lost 3 bases, J lost 1 base, and 13 bases lay in between. CDR3 sequence (DNA): TGTGCCTGGAGGGCCACCGGTGAGTCTGGGGCCAACGTCCTGACTTTC. This gives the protein CAWRATGESGANVLTF.

The rearrangement uses TRBV30 and TRBJ1-2; D gene uncertain. In germline, CDR1 is GTSNPN, CDR2 SVGIG (reference sequence). Trimming took 0 bases from V and 5 from J, leaving 7 bases between them. This CDR3 is built from 12 residues. CDR3 in DNA: TGTGCCTGGAGTGTGAATAGTTATGGCTACACCTTC. Translated: CAWSVNSYGYTF.

This chain connects TRBV27 to TRBJ2-7, with D perhaps matching TRBD1 (5 bases). CDR1 and CDR2 (germline): MNHEY, SMNVEV (reference sequence). Trimming removed 2 bases from V and 4 bases from J, with 12 bases in between. The CDR3 consists of 14 residues. CDR3 protein: CASSLRGSWYEQYF. CDR3 sequence (DNA): TGTGCCAGCAGTTTAAGGGGCAGTTGGTACGAGCAGTACTTC.

Comments on this clone: The identical CDR3 is also encoded by other nucleotide sequences in the sample. The rearrangement uses TRBV28 and TRBJ1-5; tentative D call: TRBD1 (6 bases). From germline, CDR1 is MDHEN and CDR2 SYDVKM. With 8 bases removed from V and 0 bases from J, the gap between germline ends came to 14 bases. This CDR3 has 15 residues. The CDR3, as DNA: TGTGCCAGCTACCAGGGAGGGGGTAGCAATCAGCCCCAGCATTTT. This codes for CASYQGGGSNQPQHF.

The genes are TRBV19 and TRBJ2-3, with D possibly TRBD2 on 7 matching bases. V was cut by 9 bases and J by 1 base, with 20 bases left in between. Germline assignment: CDR1 LNHDA and CDR2 SQIVND (reference sequence). There are 16 residues in the CDR3. CDR3 in DNA: TGTGCCAGCACCTCCTCCCCGGGGGGCCGCACAGATACGCAGTATTTT. It specifies CASTSSPGGRTDTQYF.

The chain is built from TRBV6-5 and TRBJ1-1, with D uncertain. This CDR3 has 14 residues. Germline V gene sequence: CDR1 MNHEY, CDR2 SVGAGI. V was cut by 4 bases and J by 0 bases, with 9 bases left in between. CDR3 sequence: CASSSTDMNTEAFF. Here the CDR3 DNA reads TGTGCCAGCAGTTCGACGGATATGAACACTGAAGCTTTCTTT.

V is TRBV7-2 and J is TRBJ2-3; TRBD1 or TRBD2 may be the D gene (5 bases each). V dropped 5 bases and J dropped 2 bases, with 17 bases sitting between them. CDR1 SGHTA and CDR2 FQGNSA come from the germline V gene. The CDR3 is made up of 16 amino acids. CDR3 bases: TGTGCCAGCAGCATACAACCCGGGACCGACACAGATACGCAGTATTTT. Amino acid sequence: CASSIQPGTDTDTQYF.

The V call is TRBV18, the J call TRBJ2-1; 9 bases fit TRBD2. J gave up 5 bases and V 6 bases, and 14 bases lay outside the gene matches. Germline CDR1 is KGHSH and CDR2 is LQKENI. The CDR3 has 17 amino acids. The CDR3 DNA follows: TGTGCCAGCTCGGTCGCGAGCGGGGGGATAAATAACAATGAGCAGTTCTTC. Encoded protein: CASSVASGGINNNEQFF.

V and J are TRBV5-1 and TRBJ1-3; D perhaps matches TRBD1 (5 bases). V was clipped by 3 bases and J by 0 bases, with 10 bases between them. This CDR3 comprises 15 residues. Germline-derived CDR1 and CDR2 are SGHRS and YFSETQ. As DNA, the CDR3 is TGCGCCAGCAGCTCCTCGGGGGGCTCTGGAAACACCATATATTTT. Protein product: CASSSSGGSGNTIYF.

This chain links TRBV5-1 with TRBJ2-1; the D gene is possibly TRBD2 (5 bases). Trimming shortened V by 0 bases and J by 7 bases, and 11 bases separated the two germline ends. Germline CDR1 reads SGHRS; CDR2 reads YFSETQ. CDR3 length equals 14 residues. The CDR3: CASSLAVGSNEQFF. In DNA, the CDR3 is TGCGCCAGCAGCTTGGCCGTAGGGAGTAATGAGCAGTTCTTC.

V is TRBV10-1 and J is TRBJ2-3, with 7 bases that match TRBD2. The CDR3 length is 15 residues. The trim removed 0 bases at V and 6 bases at J, leaving 6 bases unmatched. Per the germline V gene, CDR1 is WNHNN and CDR2 is SYGVQD (reference sequence). CDR3 loop: CASSESRLAGDTQYF. CDR3 nucleotide sequence: TGCGCCAGCAGTGAGTCGAGACTAGCAGGGGATACGCAGTATTTT.

The chain couples TRBV19 to TRBJ1-1; D perhaps matches TRBD1 (5 bases). Germline V CDR1 and CDR2: LNHDA, SQIVND (reference sequence). The CDR3 length is 13 residues. Trimming pared 3 bases from V and 1 base from J, leaving 6 bases between. The CDR3 spells CASSMGQNTEAFF. DNA for the CDR3: TGTGCCAGTAGTATGGGGCAGAACACTGAAGCTTTCTTT.

The chain joins TRBV18 to TRBJ1-6, with 9 bases that match TRBD1. The CDR3 is 15 residues long. Looked up from germline, CDR1 is KGHSH and CDR2 is LQKENI. The V and J ends lost 4 bases and 7 bases, in that order; junction bases with no gene match: 5. CDR3 loop: CASSLGTGGNSPLHF. Here the CDR3 DNA reads TGTGCCAGCTCACTAGGAACAGGGGGCAATTCACCCCTCCACTTT.

The chain links TRBV6-2 or TRBV6-3 to TRBJ2-5, with D tentatively TRBD2 (6 bases). The CDR3 extends over 15 amino acids. The germline CDR1 and CDR2 sequences are MNHEY and SVGEGT. Trimming cost V 2 bases and J 1 base, with 11 bases left between them. The DNA of the CDR3 is TGTGCCAGCAGTTACCGGGAGCCTCCCCAAGAGACCCAGTACTTC. Translated, it gives CASSYREPPQETQYF.

The rearrangement joins TRBV5-1 to TRBJ1-5; D is ambiguous. CDR1 and CDR2 (germline): SGHRS, YFSETQ. The CDR3 sequence is 15 residues long. Trimming left V 4 bases short and J 3 bases short, with 14 bases between. CDR3 DNA: TGCGCCAGCAGCCTATCCGGCGGTTACAATCAGCCCCAGCATTTT. Protein product: CASSLSGGYNQPQHF.